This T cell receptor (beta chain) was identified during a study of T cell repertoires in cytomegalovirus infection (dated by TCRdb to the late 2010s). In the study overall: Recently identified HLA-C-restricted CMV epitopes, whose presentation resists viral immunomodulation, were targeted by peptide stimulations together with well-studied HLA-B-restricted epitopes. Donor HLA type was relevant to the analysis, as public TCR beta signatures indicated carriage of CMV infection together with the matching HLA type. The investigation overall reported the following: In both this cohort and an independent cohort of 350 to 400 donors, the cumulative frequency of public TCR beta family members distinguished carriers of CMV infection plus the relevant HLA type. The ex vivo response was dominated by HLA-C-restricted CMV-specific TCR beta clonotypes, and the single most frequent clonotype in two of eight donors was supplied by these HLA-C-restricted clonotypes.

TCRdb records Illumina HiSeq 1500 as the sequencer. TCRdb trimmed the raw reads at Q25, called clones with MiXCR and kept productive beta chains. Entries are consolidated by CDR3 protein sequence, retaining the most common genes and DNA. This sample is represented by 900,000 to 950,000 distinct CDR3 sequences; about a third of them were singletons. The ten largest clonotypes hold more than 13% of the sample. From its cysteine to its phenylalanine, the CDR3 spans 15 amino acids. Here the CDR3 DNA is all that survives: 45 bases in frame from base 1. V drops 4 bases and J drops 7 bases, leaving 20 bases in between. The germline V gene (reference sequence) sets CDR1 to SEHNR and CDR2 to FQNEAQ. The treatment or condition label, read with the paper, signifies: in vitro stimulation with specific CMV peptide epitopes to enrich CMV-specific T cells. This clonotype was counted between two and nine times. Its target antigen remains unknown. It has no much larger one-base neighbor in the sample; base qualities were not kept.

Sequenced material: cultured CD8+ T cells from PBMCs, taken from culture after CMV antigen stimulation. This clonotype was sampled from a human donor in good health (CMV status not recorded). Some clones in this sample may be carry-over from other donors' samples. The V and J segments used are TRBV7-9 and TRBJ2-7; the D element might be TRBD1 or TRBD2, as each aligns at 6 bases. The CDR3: CASSYVVYGGEEQYF. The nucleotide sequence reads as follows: TGTGCCAGCAGCTATGTGGTTTACGGGGGCGAAGAGCAGTACTTC.